Below, 3 T cell receptor beta chains from the same sample are listed, as sequenced in a study of cytomegalovirus exposure and HLA in healthy donors. Vbeta (60) and Jbeta (13) primers were used in the PCR. Sequenced by immunoSEQ multiplex PCR; TCRdb stores in-frame clones only, minus some. The sample records about 120,000 clones, around 70% being singletons. Sample: PBMCs. The source is a woman in her thirties or forties in good health and CMV-seronegative.

In the case of this clone: Other DNA variants within this sample encode the same CDR3. This chain connects TRBV6-5 to TRBJ2-2, with a possible D match to TRBD2 (5 bases). V was cut by 0 bases and J by 1 base, with 6 bases left in between. Looked up from germline, CDR1 is MNHEY and CDR2 is SVGAGI. This CDR3 region has 15 residues. For the CDR3, the DNA is TGTGCCAGCAGTTACTCGAGCGGGAACACCGGGGAGCTGTTTTTT. Translated, it gives CASSYSSGNTGELFF.

This sequence joins TRBV27 and TRBJ2-5; D possibly corresponds to TRBD1 (6 bases). CDR1 and CDR2 from the germline V gene are MNHEY and SMNVEV (reference sequence). This CDR3 has 14 residues. The V end was cut by 2 bases, the J end by 2 bases, with 9 bases between. The CDR3 region has the DNA TGTGCCAGCAGTTTACGGACAGATCAAGAGACCCAGTACTTC. Translated, it gives CASSLRTDQETQYF.

Concerning this clone: Compared with germline, one end of the junction differs, possibly owing to a read error. The V gene is TRBV7-9, the J gene TRBJ2-5; no clear D gene. Germline V CDR1 and CDR2: SEHNR, FQNEAQ (reference sequence). The CDR3 is made up of 17 amino acids. The CDR3 DNA is TGTTCCAGCAGCTTAGTGGTACAGTCGCGATCCGAAGAGACCCAGTACTTC. Protein sequence: CSSSLVVQSRSEETQYF.